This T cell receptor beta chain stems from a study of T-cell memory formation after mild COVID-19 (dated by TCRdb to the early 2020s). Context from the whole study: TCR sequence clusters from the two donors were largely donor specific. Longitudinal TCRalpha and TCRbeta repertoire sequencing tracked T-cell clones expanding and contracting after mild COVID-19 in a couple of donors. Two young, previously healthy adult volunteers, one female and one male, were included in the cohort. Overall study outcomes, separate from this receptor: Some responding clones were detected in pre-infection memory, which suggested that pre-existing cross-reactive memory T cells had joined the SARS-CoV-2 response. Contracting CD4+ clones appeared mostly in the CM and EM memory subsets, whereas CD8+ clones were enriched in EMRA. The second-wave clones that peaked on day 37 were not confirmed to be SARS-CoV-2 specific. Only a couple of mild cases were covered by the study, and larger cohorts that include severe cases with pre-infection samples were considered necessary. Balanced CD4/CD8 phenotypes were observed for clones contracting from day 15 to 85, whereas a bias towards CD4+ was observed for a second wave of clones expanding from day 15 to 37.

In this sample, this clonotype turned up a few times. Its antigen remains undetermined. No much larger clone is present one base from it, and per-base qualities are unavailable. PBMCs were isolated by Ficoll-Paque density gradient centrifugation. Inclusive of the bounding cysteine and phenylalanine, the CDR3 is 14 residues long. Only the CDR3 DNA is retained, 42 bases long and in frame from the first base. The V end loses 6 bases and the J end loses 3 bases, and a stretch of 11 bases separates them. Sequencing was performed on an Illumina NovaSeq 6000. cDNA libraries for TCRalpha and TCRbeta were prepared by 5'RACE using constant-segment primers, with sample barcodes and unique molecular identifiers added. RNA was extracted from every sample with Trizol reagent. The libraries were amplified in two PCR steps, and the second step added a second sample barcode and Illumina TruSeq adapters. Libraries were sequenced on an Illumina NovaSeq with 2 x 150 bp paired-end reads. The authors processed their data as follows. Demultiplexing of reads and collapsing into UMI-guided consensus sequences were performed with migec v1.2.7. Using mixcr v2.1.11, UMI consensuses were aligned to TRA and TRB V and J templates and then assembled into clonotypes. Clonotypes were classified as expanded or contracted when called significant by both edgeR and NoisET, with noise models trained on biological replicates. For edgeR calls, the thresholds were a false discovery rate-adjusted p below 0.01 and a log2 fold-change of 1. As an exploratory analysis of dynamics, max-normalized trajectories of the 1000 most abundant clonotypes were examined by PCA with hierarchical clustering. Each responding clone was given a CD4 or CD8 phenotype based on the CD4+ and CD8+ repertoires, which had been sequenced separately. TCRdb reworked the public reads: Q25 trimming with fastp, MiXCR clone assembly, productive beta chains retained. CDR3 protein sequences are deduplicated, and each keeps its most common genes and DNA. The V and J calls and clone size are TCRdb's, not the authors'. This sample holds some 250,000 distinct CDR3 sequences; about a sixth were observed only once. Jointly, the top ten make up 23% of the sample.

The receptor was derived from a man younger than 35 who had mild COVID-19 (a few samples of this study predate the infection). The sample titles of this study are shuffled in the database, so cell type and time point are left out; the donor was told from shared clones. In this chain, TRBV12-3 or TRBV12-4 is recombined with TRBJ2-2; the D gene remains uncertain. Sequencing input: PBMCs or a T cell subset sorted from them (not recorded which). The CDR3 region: CASSPSLYTGELFF. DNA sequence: TGTGCCAGCAGCCCGAGCCTGTACACCGGGGAGCTGTTTTTT.